This T cell receptor (beta chain) was retrieved from a study of CD8 T cells in ankylosing spondylitis. Via MiXCR, TCRdb re-called the 5' RACE reads, giving one row per CDR3 protein. The sample has just over 300,000 distinct CDR3 sequences; roughly 20% are singletons. The CDR3 has 14 amino acids. The germline CDR1 and CDR2 sequences are SGHRS and YFSETQ. The ends lost 3 bases at V and 3 bases at J; junction bases unmatched: 6. Sequenced material: blood, either unsorted or a sorted T cell fraction (not recorded which). This clonotype was sampled from a female donor with ankylosing spondylitis or in good health (not recorded which). The chain has TRBV5-1 and TRBJ2-7, with 7 bases fitting TRBD1. The CDR3: CASSSRTGHYEQYF. In DNA, the CDR3 is TGCGCCAGCAGCTCCCGGACAGGCCACTACGAGCAGTACTTC.